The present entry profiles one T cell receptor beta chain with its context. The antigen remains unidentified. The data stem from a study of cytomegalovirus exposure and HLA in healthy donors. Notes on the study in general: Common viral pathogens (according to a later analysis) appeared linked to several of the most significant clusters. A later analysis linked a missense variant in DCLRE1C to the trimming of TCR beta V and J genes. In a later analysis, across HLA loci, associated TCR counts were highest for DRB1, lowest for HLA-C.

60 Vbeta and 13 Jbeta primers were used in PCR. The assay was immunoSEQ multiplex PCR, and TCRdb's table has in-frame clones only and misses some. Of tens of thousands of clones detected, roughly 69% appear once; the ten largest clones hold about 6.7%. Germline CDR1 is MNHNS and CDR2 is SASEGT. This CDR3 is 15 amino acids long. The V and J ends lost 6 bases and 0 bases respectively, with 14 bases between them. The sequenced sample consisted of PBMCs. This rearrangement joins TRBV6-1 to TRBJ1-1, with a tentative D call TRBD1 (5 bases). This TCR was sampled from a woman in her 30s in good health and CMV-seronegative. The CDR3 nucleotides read TGTGCCAGCAGCCGGACAAGGGAGGTGAACACTGAAGCTTTCTTT. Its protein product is CASSRTREVNTEAFF.